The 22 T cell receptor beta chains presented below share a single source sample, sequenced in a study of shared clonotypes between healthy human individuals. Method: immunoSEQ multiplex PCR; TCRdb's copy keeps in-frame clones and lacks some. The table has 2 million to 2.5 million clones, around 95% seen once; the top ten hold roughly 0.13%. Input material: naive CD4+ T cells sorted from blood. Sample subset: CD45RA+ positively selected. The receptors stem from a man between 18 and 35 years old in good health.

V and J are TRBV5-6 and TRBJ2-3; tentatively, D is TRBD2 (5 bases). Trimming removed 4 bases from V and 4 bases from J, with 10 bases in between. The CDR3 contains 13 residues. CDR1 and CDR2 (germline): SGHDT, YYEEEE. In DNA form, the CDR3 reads TGTGCCAGCAGCCGTTTCGGGGCAGATACGCAGTATTTT. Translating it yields CASSRFGADTQYF.

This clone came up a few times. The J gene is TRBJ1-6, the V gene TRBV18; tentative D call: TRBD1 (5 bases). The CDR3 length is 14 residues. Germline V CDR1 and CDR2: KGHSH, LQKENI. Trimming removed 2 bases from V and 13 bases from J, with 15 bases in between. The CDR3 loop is CASSPVPGSGPLHF. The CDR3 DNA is TGTGCCAGCTCACCAGTGCCAGGGTCTGGGCCCCTCCACTTT.

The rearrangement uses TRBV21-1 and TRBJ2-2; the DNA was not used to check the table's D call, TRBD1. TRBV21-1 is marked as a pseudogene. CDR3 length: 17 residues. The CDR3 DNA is TGTGCCAGCAGCACCCGACAGGACCTAGTTCGGACCGGGGAGCTGTTTTTT. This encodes CASSTRQDLVRTGELFF.

The CDR3 sequence is CASSPDLRSGRAGEQFF. The DNA of the CDR3 is TGTGCCAGCAGCCCCGATCTTAGGAGCGGGAGGGCGGGTGAGCAGTTCTTC. The chain uses TRBV9 and TRBJ2-1, with 10 bases identical to TRBD2. Looked up from germline, CDR1 is SGDLS and CDR2 is YYNGEE. Losses at the gene ends were 4 bases for V and 9 bases for J; bases not matched to a gene: 16. This CDR3 has 17 residues.

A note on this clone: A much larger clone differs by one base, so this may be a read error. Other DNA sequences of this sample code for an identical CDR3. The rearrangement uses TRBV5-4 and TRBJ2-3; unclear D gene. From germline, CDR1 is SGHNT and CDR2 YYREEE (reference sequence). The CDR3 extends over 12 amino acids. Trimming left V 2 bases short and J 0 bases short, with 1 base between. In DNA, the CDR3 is TGTGCCAGCAGCTTTAGCACAGATACGCAGTATTTT. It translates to CASSFSTDTQYF.

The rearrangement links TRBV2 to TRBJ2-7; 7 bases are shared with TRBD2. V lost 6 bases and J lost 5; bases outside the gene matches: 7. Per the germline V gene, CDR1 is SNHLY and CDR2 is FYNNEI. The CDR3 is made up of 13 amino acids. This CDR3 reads CASRLAGVNEQYF. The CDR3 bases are TGTGCCAGCAGACTGGCGGGAGTCAACGAGCAGTACTTC.

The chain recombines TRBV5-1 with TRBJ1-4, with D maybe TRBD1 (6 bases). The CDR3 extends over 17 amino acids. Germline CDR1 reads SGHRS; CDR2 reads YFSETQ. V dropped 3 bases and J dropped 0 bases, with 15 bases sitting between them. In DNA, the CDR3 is TGCGCCAGCAGCTGGGGAGGGGGGCCCCCAACTAATGAAAAACTGTTTTTT. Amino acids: CASSWGGGPPTNEKLFF. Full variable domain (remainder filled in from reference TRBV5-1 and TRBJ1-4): KAGVTQTPRYLIKTRGQQVTLSCSPISGHRSVSWYQQTPGQGLQFLFEYFSETQRNKGNFPGRFSGRQFSNSRSEMNVSTLELGDSALYLCASSWGGGPPTNEKLFFGSGTQLSVL.

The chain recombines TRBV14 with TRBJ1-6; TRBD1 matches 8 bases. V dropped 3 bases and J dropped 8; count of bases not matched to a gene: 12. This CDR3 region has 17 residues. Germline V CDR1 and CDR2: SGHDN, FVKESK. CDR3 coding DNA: TGTGCCAGCAGCCATGAAGCTCGGACAGGGCCCTATTCACCCCTCCACTTT. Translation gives CASSHEARTGPYSPLHF.

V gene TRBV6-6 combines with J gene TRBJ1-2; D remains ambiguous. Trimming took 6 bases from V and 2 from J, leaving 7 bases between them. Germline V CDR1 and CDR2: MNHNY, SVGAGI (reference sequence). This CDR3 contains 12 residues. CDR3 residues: CASRSSNYGYTF. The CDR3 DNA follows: TGTGCCAGCAGGAGCAGCAACTATGGCTACACCTTC.

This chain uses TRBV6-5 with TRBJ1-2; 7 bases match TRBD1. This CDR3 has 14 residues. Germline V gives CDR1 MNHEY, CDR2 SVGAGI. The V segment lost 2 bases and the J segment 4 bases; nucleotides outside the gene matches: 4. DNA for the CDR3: TGTGCCAGCAGTTACCGGGACAGCCTCTATGGCTACACCTTC. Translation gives CASSYRDSLYGYTF.

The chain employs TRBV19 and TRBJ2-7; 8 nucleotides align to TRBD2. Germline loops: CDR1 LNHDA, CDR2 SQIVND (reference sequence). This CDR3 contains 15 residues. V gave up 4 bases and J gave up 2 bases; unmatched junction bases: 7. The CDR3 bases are TGTGCCAGTAGTAACTCCCACGGGGGGGCCTACGAGCAGTACTTC. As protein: CASSNSHGGAYEQYF.

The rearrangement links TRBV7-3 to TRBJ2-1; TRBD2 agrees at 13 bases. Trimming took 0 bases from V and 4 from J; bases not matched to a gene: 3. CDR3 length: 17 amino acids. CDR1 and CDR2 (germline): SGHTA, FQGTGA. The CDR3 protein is CASSLTGLAGAYNEQFF. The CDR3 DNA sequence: TGTGCCAGCAGCTTAACAGGACTAGCGGGGGCTTACAATGAGCAGTTCTTC.

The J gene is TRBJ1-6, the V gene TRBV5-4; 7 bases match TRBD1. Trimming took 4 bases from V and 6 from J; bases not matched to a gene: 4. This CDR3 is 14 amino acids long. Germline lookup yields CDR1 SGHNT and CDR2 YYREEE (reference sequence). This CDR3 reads CASSAGQPNSPLHF. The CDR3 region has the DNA TGTGCCAGCAGCGCGGGACAGCCTAATTCACCCCTCCACTTT.

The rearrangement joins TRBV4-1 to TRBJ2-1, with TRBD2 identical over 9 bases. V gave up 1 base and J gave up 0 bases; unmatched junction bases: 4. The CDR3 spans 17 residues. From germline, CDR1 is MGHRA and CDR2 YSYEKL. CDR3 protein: CASSQVSGGSSYNEQFF. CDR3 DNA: TGCGCCAGCAGCCAAGTTAGCGGGGGTTCCTCCTACAATGAGCAGTTCTTC.

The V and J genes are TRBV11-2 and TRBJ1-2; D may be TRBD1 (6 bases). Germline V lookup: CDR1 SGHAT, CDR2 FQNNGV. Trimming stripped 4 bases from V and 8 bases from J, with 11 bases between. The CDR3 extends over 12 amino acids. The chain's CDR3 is CASSSTGWGYTF. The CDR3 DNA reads TGTGCCAGCAGCTCAACAGGGTGGGGCTACACCTTC.

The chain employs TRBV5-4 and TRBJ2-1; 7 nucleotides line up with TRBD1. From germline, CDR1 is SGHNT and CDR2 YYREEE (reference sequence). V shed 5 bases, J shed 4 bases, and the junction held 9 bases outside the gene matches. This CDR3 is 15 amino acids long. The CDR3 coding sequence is TGTGCCAGCAGGCAGGGGGTAGAAGGATACAATGAGCAGTTCTTC. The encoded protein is CASRQGVEGYNEQFF.

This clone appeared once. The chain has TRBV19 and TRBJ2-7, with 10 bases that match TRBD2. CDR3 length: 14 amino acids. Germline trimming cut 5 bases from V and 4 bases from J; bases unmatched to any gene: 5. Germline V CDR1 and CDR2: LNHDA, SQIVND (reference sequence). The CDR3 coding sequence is TGTGCCAGTAGTCTAGCGGGAGAGGGTTACGAGCAGTACTTC. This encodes CASSLAGEGYEQYF.

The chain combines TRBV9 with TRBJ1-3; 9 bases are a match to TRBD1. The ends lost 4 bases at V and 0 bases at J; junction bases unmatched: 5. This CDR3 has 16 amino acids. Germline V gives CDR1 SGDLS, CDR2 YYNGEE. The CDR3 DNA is TGTGCCAGCAGCAAAGGACAGGGGAGCTCTGGAAACACCATATATTTT. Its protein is CASSKGQGSSGNTIYF. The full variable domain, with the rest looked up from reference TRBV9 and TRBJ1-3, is DSGVTQTPKHLITATGQRVTLRCSPRSGDLSVYWYQQSLDQGLQFLIQYYNGEERAKGNILERFSAQQFPDLHSELNLSSLELGDSALYFCASSKGQGSSGNTIYFGEGSWLTVV.

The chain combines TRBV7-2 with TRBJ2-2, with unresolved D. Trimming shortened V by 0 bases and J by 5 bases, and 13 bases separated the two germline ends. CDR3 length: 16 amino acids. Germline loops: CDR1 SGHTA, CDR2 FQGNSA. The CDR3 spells CASSLAGAIQTGELFF. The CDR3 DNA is TGTGCCAGCAGCTTAGCCGGCGCGATACAAACCGGGGAGCTGTTTTTT.

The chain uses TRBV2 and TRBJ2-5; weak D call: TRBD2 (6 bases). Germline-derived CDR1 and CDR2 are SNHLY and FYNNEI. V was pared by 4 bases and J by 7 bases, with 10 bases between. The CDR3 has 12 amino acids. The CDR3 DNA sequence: TGTGCCAGCAGTGGGGCCGGGGGGACCCAGTACTTC. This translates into CASSGAGGTQYF. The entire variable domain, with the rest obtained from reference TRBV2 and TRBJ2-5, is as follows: EPEVTQTPSHQVTQMGQEVILRCVPISNHLYFYWYRQILGQKVEFLVSFYNNEISEKSEIFDDQFSVERPDGSNFTLKIRSTKLEDSAMYFCASSGAGGTQYFGPGTRLLVL.

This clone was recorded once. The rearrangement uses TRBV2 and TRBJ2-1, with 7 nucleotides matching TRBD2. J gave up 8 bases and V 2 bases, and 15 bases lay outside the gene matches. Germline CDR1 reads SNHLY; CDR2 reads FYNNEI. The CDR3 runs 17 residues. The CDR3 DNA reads TGTGCCAGCAGTGAAAACGGGGGGTGGCCGGAAGGCGATGAGCAGTTCTTC. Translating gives CASSENGGWPEGDEQFF.

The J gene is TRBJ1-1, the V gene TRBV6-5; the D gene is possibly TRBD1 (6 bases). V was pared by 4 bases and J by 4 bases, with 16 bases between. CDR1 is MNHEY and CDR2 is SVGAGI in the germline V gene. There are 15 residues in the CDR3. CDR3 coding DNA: TGTGCCAGCAGTTCACCTGCGGGACACCGCACTGAAGCTTTCTTT. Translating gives CASSSPAGHRTEAFF.